The subject of this entry is one T cell receptor (beta chain). The antigen is unknown. Treatment defined: oral pan-JAK inhibitor, 5-10 mg twice daily. Collection of lesional scalp punch biopsies and peripheral blood was performed in alopecia areata patients. This sample stems from a study of CD8+ T cells in alopecia areata. Overall study context: Tofacitinib was taken orally by treated patients, and the dose was 5 to 10 mg twice daily. Tofacitinib exposure lasted 6 to 18 months, followed by 6 months off drug.

Sequencing templates came from extracted RNA that was reverse transcribed into cDNA. The assay was immunoSEQ multiplex PCR, and TCRdb's table has in-frame clones only and misses some. The sample includes fewer than 250,000 clones, 30% to 40% seen only once; the top ten take around 0.48%. General study results and limits: Besides other cells, scalp samples also yield sequences of resident alphabeta T cells from normal skin.

Trimming pared 1 base from V and 5 bases from J, leaving 5 bases between. The CDR3 length is 12 residues. Per the germline V gene, CDR1 is LNHNV and CDR2 is YYDKDF (reference sequence). The material sequenced was CD4+ T cells sorted from blood, taken between weeks 30 and 35, from a patient treated with tofacitinib. The chain is built from TRBV15 and TRBJ1-1, with D hard to call. This sequence was found in a human donor with alopecia areata. The CDR3 bases are TGTGCCACCAGCAGAGGGGAAACTGAAGCTTTCTTT. Its protein is CATSRGETEAFF.